This record looks at one T cell receptor (beta chain) sequence and its context. Its matching antigen is unknown. The sample comes from a study of blood T cells in healthy people across ages. The CDR3 is 14 amino acids. Germline loops: CDR1 SQVTM, CDR2 ANQGSEA. V was trimmed by 7 bases and J by 4 bases, leaving 19 bases between them. Study outcomes and limitations: The unknown donor CMV status may have confounded expanded clonotype changes. A greater number of naive CD4+ cells and higher diversity distinguished long-lived donors from aged donors. One million T cells yielded diversity estimates that were considered underestimates.

A second PCR of roughly 7 to 11 cycles used a sample-barcoded 5' primer and a J-beta primer mix. TCRdb re-derived calls from the 5' RACE reads in MiXCR, one entry per CDR3 protein. The sample shows some 1.7 million distinct CDR3 sequences, approximately 28% of them seen only once. The sample consisted of blood. The source of this sequence is a woman between 25 and 40 years old in good health. This chain joins TRBV29-1 and TRBJ2-5; D assignment may be TRBD1 or TRBD2 (6 bases each). CDR3 in DNA: TGCAGCGCCCTAAGGGGGGCTGGACGAGAGACCCAGTACTTC. Its translation: CSALRGAGRETQYF. Variable domain in full (rest from reference TRBV29-1 and TRBJ2-5): SAVISQKPSRDICQRGTSLTIQCQVDSQVTMMFWYRQQPGQSLTLIATANQGSEATYESGFVIDKFPISRPNLTFSTLTVSNMSPEDSSIYLCSALRGAGRETQYFGPGTRLLVL.